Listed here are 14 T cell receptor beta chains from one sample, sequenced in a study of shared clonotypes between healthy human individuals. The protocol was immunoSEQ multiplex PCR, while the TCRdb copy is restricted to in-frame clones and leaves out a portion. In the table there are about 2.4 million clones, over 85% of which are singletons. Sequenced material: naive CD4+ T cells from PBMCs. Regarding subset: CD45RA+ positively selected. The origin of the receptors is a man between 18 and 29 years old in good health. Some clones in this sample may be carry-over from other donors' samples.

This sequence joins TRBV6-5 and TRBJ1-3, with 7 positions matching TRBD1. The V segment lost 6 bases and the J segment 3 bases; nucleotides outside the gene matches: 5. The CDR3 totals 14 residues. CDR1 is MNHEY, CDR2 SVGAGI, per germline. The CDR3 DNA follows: TGTGCCAGCAGCTCGGGACAGATTGGAAACACCATATATTTT. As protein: CASSSGQIGNTIYF.

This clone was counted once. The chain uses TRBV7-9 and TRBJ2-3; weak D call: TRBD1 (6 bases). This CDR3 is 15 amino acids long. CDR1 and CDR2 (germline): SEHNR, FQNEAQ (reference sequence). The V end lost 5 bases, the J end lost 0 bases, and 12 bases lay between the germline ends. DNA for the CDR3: TGTGCCAGCAGCCTCGGGACATATAGCACAGATACGCAGTATTTT. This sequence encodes CASSLGTYSTDTQYF.

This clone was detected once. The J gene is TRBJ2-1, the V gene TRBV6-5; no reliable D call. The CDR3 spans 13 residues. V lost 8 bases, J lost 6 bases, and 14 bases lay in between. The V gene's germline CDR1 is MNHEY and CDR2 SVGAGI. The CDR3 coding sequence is TGTGCCAGCGGCAGGCTACCGTTCAATGAGCAGTTCTTC. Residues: CASGRLPFNEQFF.

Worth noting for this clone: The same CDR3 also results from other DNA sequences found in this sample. The CDR3: CASSLRQGEAFF. The CDR3 bases are TGTGCCAGCAGCTTGAGACAGGGCGAAGCTTTCTTT. The gene calls are TRBV11-3 and TRBJ1-1; 7 bases agree with TRBD1. The length of the CDR3 is 12 residues. CDR1 is SGHNT, CDR2 YENEEA, per germline. Trimming cost V 3 bases and J 8 bases; bases outside gene matches: 3. Variable domain in full (rest from reference TRBV11-3 and TRBJ1-1): EAGVVQSPRYKIIEKKQPVAFWCNPISGHNTLYWYLQNLGQGPELLIRYENEEAVDDSQLPKDRFSAERLKGVDSTLKIQPAELGDSAVYLCASSLRQGEAFFGQGTRLTVV.

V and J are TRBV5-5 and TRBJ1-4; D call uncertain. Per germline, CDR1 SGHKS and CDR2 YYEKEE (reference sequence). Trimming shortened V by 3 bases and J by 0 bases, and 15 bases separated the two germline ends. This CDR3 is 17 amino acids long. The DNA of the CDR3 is TGTGCCAGCAGCTCCCGACCCGGACGGGCAACTAATGAAAAACTGTTTTTT. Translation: CASSSRPGRATNEKLFF.

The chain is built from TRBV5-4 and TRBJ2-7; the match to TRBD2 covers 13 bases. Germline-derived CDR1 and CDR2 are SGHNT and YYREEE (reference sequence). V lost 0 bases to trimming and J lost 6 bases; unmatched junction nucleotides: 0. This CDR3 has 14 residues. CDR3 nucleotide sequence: TGTGCCAGCAGCTTGGGGACTAGCGGGAGCGAGCAGTACTTC. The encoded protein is CASSLGTSGSEQYF.

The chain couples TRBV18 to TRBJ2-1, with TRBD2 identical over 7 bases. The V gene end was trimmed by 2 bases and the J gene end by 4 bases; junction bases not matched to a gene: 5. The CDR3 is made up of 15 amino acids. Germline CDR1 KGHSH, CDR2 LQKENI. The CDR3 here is CASSPISGLYNEQFF. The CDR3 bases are TGTGCCAGCTCACCAATTAGCGGGTTATACAATGAGCAGTTCTTC.

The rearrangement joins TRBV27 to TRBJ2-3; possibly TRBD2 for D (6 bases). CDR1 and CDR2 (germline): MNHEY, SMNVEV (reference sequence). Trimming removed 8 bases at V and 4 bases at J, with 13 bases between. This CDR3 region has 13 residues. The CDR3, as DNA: TGTGCCAGCCACCGGAGGGGCTCAGATACGCAGTATTTT. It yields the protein CASHRRGSDTQYF.

The CDR3 DNA reads as TGTGCCAGCACCGCTAGGAGGGGCGAGCAGTACTTC. Its protein product is CASTARRGEQYF. The chain couples TRBV11-1 to TRBJ2-7, with D possibly TRBD2 on 6 matching bases. Deletions cut 7 bases from V and 6 bases from J, with 13 bases between. The germline CDR1 and CDR2 sequences are SGHAT and FQDESV (reference sequence). The CDR3 has 12 residues.

CDR3 amino acids: CASSESRVADTQYF. The CDR3 DNA follows: TGCGCCAGCAGTGAGTCGCGGGTAGCAGATACGCAGTATTTT. The V call is TRBV10-2, the J call TRBJ2-3; D is perhaps TRBD2 (5 bases). The CDR3 runs to 14 residues. Per germline, CDR1 WSHSY and CDR2 SAAADI. V was shortened by 0 bases and J by 4 bases, with 8 bases between the two germline ends.

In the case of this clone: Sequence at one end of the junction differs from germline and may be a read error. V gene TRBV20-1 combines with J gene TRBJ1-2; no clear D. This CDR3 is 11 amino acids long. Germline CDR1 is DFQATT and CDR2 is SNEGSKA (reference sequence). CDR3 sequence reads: CSARDLQNNAF. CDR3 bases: TGCAGTGCTAGAGATTTGCAGAATAATGCCTTC.

The CDR3 region has the DNA TGTGCCAGCAGCCTTCAGCGGGACACAGATACGCAGTATTTT. It is translated as CASSLQRDTDTQYF. This chain connects TRBV14 to TRBJ2-3; TRBD2 agrees at 7 bases. The ends lost 4 bases at V and 2 bases at J; junction bases unmatched: 3. Germline values: CDR1 SGHDN, CDR2 FVKESK. CDR3 length: 14 amino acids.

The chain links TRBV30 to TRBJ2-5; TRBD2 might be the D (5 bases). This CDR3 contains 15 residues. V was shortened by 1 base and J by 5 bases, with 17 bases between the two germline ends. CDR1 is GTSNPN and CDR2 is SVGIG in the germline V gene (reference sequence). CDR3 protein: CAWSAPGISGETQYF. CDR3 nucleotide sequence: TGTGCCTGGAGTGCTCCGGGGATCTCGGGTGAGACCCAGTACTTC.

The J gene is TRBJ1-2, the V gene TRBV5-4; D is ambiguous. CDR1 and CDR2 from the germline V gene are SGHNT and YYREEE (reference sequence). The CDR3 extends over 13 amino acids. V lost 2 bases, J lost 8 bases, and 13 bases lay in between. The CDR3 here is CASSLWRGGGYTF. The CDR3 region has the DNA TGTGCCAGCAGCTTATGGCGGGGTGGCGGCTACACCTTC. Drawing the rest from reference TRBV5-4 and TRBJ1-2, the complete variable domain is ETGVTQSPTHLIKTRGQQVTLRCSSQSGHNTVSWYQQALGQGPQFIFQYYREEENGRGNFPPRFSGLQFPNYSSELNVNALELDDSALYLCASSLWRGGGYTFGSGTRLTVV.